The 13 T cell receptor beta chains below all came from one sample that was sequenced in a study of cytomegalovirus exposure and HLA in healthy donors (dated by TCRdb to about 2017). Preparation of the library involved the immunoSEQ multiplex PCR assay. TCRdb limited this immuneACCESS table to in-frame rearrangements with V and J called. A share of clones is missing; checked studies link under half to unresolved V genes, and the rest is unexplained. This sample comprises under 200,000 clones, around 80% of them detected only once. Around 1.3% of the sample goes to the ten largest clones. Sequenced material: PBMCs. Receptors originate from a woman aged 25 to 39 in good health and CMV-seronegative.

This chain connects TRBV4-1 to TRBJ1-2; possibly TRBD1 for D (6 bases). Germline lookup yields CDR1 MGHRA and CDR2 YSYEKL. Between the trimmed V and J ends, which lost 2 bases and 2 bases, there was a span of 9 bases. The CDR3 is 14 amino acids. The CDR3 bases are TGCGCCAGCAGCCAAAGGACAGAAAACTATGGCTACACCTTC. Its translation is CASSQRTENYGYTF.

The V and J genes are TRBV19 and TRBJ1-2; 10 bases agree with TRBD1. The CDR3 runs 15 residues. From germline, CDR1 is LNHDA and CDR2 SQIVND (reference sequence). Trimming took 1 base from V and 4 from J; bases not matched to a gene: 3. CDR3 nucleotide sequence: TGTGCCAGTAGTATAGGCGGACAGGGGGTCTATGGCTACACCTTC. This gives the protein CASSIGGQGVYGYTF.

This clone has just one count. This chain links TRBV18 with TRBJ1-1, with D perhaps TRBD1 (6 bases). Germline loops: CDR1 KGHSH, CDR2 LQKENI. The V end was cut by 0 bases, the J end by 3 bases, with 14 bases between. The CDR3 is made up of 16 amino acids. The CDR3 bases are TGTGCCAGCTCACCACCGGTCAGCACAGGGCACACTGAAGCTTTCTTT. This encodes CASSPPVSTGHTEAFF.

This clone has only a few counts. This sequence joins TRBV30 and TRBJ1-5; tentative D call: TRBD1 (5 bases). The CDR3 contains 13 residues. Looked up from germline, CDR1 is GTSNPN and CDR2 is SVGIG (reference sequence). V lost 4 bases and J 3 bases, leaving 10 bases between the germline ends. CDR3 nucleotide sequence: TGTGCCTGGACGGCAGGGCTCAATCAGCCCCAGCATTTT. Translating gives CAWTAGLNQPQHF.

This sequence joins TRBV10-3 and TRBJ1-5; D is uncertain. V was clipped by 10 bases and J by 4 bases, with 17 bases between them. The CDR3 contains 14 residues. Germline V gene sequence: CDR1 ENHRY, CDR2 SYGVKD. The CDR3 here is CATGSKTWNQPQHF. DNA of the CDR3: TGTGCCACGGGGTCGAAAACGTGGAATCAGCCCCAGCATTTT.

This chain connects TRBV5-1 to TRBJ1-5; 8 bases map to TRBD1. The CDR3 is 17 residues long. V was clipped by 0 bases and J by 3 bases; unmatched bases: 8. Germline assignment: CDR1 SGHRS and CDR2 YFSETQ. This CDR3 is CASSLGPATGDNQPQHF. DNA for the CDR3: TGCGCCAGCAGCTTGGGACCAGCGACAGGGGACAATCAGCCCCAGCATTTT.

This rearrangement joins TRBV6-1 to TRBJ1-5; D is perhaps TRBD1 (5 bases). V lost 0 bases to trimming and J lost 7 bases, with 13 bases between them. The CDR3 extends over 15 amino acids. Germline V gene sequence: CDR1 MNHNS, CDR2 SASEGT. CDR3 in DNA: TGTGCCAGCAGTGAAGCGGCCAGGGCTGGCCAGCCCCAGCATTTT. This translates into CASSEAARAGQPQHF.

The chain combines TRBV30 with TRBJ1-2, with D perhaps matching TRBD1 (5 bases). Trimming stripped 0 bases from V and 5 bases from J, with 7 bases between. The CDR3 contains 12 residues. Germline assignment: CDR1 GTSNPN and CDR2 SVGIG (reference sequence). CDR3 bases: TGTGCCTGGAGTGTGCCAGGGTATGGCTACACCTTC. Amino acids: CAWSVPGYGYTF.

Regarding this clone: Relative to the germline gene, one junction end is altered; a read error may explain this. V gene TRBV6-1 combines with J gene TRBJ1-6, with TRBD1 as a possible D gene (6 bases). The CDR3 runs 10 residues. CDR1 is MNHNS and CDR2 is SASEGT in the germline V gene. The CDR3 nucleotides are TGTGCCAGCAGTGAAGAGGACAGCTTCTTT. It is translated as CASSEEDSFF.

This clone was recorded at least ten times. The rearrangement links TRBV29-1 to TRBJ1-1; 9 bases agree with TRBD1. The CDR3 consists of 13 residues. The germline V gene has CDR1 SQVTM and CDR2 ANQGSEA. V shed 7 bases, J shed 2 bases, and the junction held 5 bases outside the gene matches. CDR3 amino acids: CSGGDRVNTEAFF. DNA of the CDR3: TGCAGCGGGGGGGACAGGGTTAACACTGAAGCTTTCTTT.

The chain uses TRBV4-1 and TRBJ1-5, with D hard to call. Germline V gives CDR1 MGHRA, CDR2 YSYEKL. Trimming shortened V by 2 bases and J by 7 bases, and 21 bases separated the two germline ends. The CDR3 length is 17 residues. CDR3 sequence: CASSQSLGGEGRQPQHF. DNA of the CDR3: TGCGCCAGCAGCCAATCCCTCGGTGGGGAGGGCCGGCAGCCCCAGCATTTT.

In this sample, this clone turned up a few times. The chain couples TRBV2 to TRBJ2-7; D is unclear. Looked up from germline, CDR1 is SNHLY and CDR2 is FYNNEI. V was cut by 1 base and J by 3 bases, with 7 bases left in between. The CDR3 contains 13 residues. This CDR3 is CASSEVRFYEQYF. The CDR3 region has the DNA TGTGCCAGCAGTGAAGTCCGTTTCTACGAGCAGTACTTC.

The genes are TRBV7-3 and TRBJ1-5; D might be TRBD1 (6 bases). The V gene lost 5 bases and the J gene lost 7 bases, with 15 bases spanning the gap. There are 14 residues in the CDR3. CDR1 SGHTA and CDR2 FQGTGA come from the germline V gene. CDR3 loop: CASSQGQRGQPQHF. DNA of the CDR3: TGTGCCAGCAGCCAGGGACAAAGAGGACAGCCCCAGCATTTT.